The 25 T cell receptor beta chains given below trace back to one sample, sequenced in a study of blood T cell repertoires in COVID-19. Some clones are missing from TCRdb's copy, which holds only in-frame ones; the method was immunoSEQ multiplex PCR. The sample carries under 50,000 clones, 85% recorded once. The sequencing input was peripheral blood. Source of these receptors: a human donor in a cohort sampled during active COVID-19.

This chain links TRBV7-3 with TRBJ2-3; the match to TRBD1 covers 8 bases. The V gene end was trimmed by 5 bases and the J gene end by 9 bases; junction bases not matched to a gene: 16. Per the germline V gene, CDR1 is SGHTA and CDR2 is FQGTGA. The CDR3 has 16 amino acids. CDR3 nucleotide sequence: TGTGCCAGCAGCAGAACGGGACAGGAGAGCTCGAGCACGCAGTATTTT. The encoded protein is CASSRTGQESSSTQYF.

V usage is TRBV24-1 and J usage is TRBJ1-1; D may be TRBD1 (5 bases). CDR1 and CDR2 from the germline V gene are KGHDR and SFDVKD. CDR3 length equals 16 residues. Trimming shortened V by 1 base and J by 5 bases, and 16 bases separated the two germline ends. The CDR3 protein is CATSDLDQGRCTEAFF. DNA of the CDR3: TGTGCCACCAGTGATTTAGATCAGGGTCGGTGTACTGAAGCTTTCTTT.

This sequence joins TRBV24-1 and TRBJ2-2; the match to TRBD2 covers 9 bases. V was pared by 5 bases and J by 0 bases, with 9 bases of the junction left unmatched. CDR3 length equals 18 residues. Germline CDR1 KGHDR, CDR2 SFDVKD. CDR3 sequence (DNA): TGTGCCACCAGTGTCACCGCAGCGGGGGGCCCGAACACCGGGGAGCTGTTTTTT. Translation gives CATSVTAAGGPNTGELFF.

This sequence joins TRBV5-1 and TRBJ1-4; D not certain. The CDR3 is 15 amino acids. The V gene lost 4 bases and the J gene lost 0 bases, with 10 bases spanning the gap. The germline gives CDR1 SGHRS, CDR2 YFSETQ. CDR3 sequence (DNA): TGCGCCAGCAGCCAACTAGCGGCAACTAATGAAAAACTGTTTTTT. Protein: CASSQLAATNEKLFF.

The chain couples TRBV7-6 to TRBJ2-5; maybe TRBD1 (6 bases). Germline assignment: CDR1 SGHVS and CDR2 FNYEAQ. CDR3 length: 14 residues. V dropped 3 bases and J dropped 2 bases, with 10 bases sitting between them. The CDR3 reads CASSFGQLQETQYF. The CDR3 DNA is TGTGCCAGCAGCTTCGGACAGTTACAAGAGACCCAGTACTTC.

The chain uses TRBV6-5 and TRBJ2-1; maybe TRBD2 (6 bases). The germline V and J ends were trimmed by 0 bases and 10 bases, with 7 bases remaining between them. The germline V gene encodes CDR1 MNHEY and CDR2 SVGAGI. The CDR3 extends over 12 amino acids. The CDR3 reads CASSYSTSEQFF. In nucleotides, the CDR3 is TGTGCCAGCAGTTACTCCACTAGCGAGCAGTTCTTC.

This sequence joins TRBV7-8 and TRBJ2-3; D gene uncertain. With 1 base removed from V and 2 bases from J, the gap between germline ends came to 13 bases. Germline V gives CDR1 SGHVS, CDR2 FQNEAQ. The CDR3 runs 16 residues. CDR3 sequence reads: CASSLVGRPFTDTQYF. As DNA, the CDR3 is TGTGCCAGCAGCTTAGTAGGCAGGCCCTTCACAGATACGCAGTATTTT.

In this sample, this clone turned up once. The chain is built from TRBV9 and TRBJ2-1, with 8 bases aligning to TRBD2. This CDR3 region has 16 residues. Trimming at V came to 2 bases and at J to 1 base, leaving 5 bases not matched to a gene. Germline-derived CDR1 and CDR2 are SGDLS and YYNGEE. CDR3 residues: CASSVLSGDSYNEQFF. In DNA form, the CDR3 reads TGTGCCAGCAGCGTTCTTAGCGGGGATTCCTACAATGAGCAGTTCTTC.

The V gene is TRBV5-4, the J gene TRBJ2-1; 8 positions agree with TRBD1. The CDR3 is 13 amino acids. The germline CDR1 and CDR2 sequences are SGHNT and YYREEE (reference sequence). V trimming: 1 base; J trimming: 7 bases; junction bases outside the gene matches: 1. As DNA, the CDR3 is TGTGCCAGCAGCTTGACAGGGGGAAATGAGCAGTTCTTC. Protein: CASSLTGGNEQFF.

The chain is built from TRBV6-2 or TRBV6-3 and TRBJ1-2; 8 nucleotides agree with TRBD1. Looked up from germline, CDR1 is MNHEY and CDR2 is SVGEGT. V lost 4 bases, J lost 5 bases, and 3 bases stayed unmatched. The CDR3 loop spans 13 amino acids. This chain's CDR3 is CASSFGQGYGYTF. Written as DNA, the CDR3 is TGTGCCAGCAGTTTCGGACAGGGTTATGGCTACACCTTC.

The rearrangement joins TRBV7-6 to TRBJ2-2, with D perhaps matching TRBD1 (6 bases). The length of the CDR3 is 16 residues. With 1 base removed from V and 4 bases from J, the gap between germline ends came to 13 bases. Germline loops: CDR1 SGHVS, CDR2 FNYEAQ. The CDR3 here is CASSLGGRGATGELFF. Written as DNA, the CDR3 is TGTGCCAGCAGCTTAGGTGGCAGGGGTGCCACCGGGGAGCTGTTTTTT.

The chain recombines TRBV7-9 with TRBJ1-5; no clear D gene. This CDR3 comprises 13 residues. V shed 7 bases and J shed 4 bases, with 11 bases lying between them. Per germline, CDR1 SEHNR and CDR2 FQNEAQ (reference sequence). CDR3: CASTEGVNQPQHF. DNA of the CDR3: TGTGCCAGCACGGAGGGTGTGAATCAGCCCCAGCATTTT.

This clone has only one observation. This chain links TRBV5-4 with TRBJ1-1, with TRBD1 as a possible D gene (5 bases). Germline V lookup: CDR1 SGHNT, CDR2 YYREEE (reference sequence). The CDR3 length is 16 residues. The V end was cut by 2 bases, the J end by 3 bases, with 17 bases between. The CDR3 DNA reads as TGTGCCAGCAGCTTTGGAGGGGCAGGGAGGGACACTGAAGCTTTCTTT. Protein sequence: CASSFGGAGRDTEAFF.

This rearrangement joins TRBV2 to TRBJ2-1, with 7 bases matching TRBD2. In germline, CDR1 is SNHLY, CDR2 FYNNEI. The ends lost 2 bases at V and 3 bases at J; junction bases unmatched: 4. The CDR3 spans 15 residues. The CDR3 DNA reads TGTGCCAGCAGTGAACAGCGGGGTGGCTACAATGAGCAGTTCTTC. Translating it yields CASSEQRGGYNEQFF.

Here the CDR3 reads CASSGQGASNQPQHF. CDR3 in DNA: TGTGCCAGCAGTGGACAGGGGGCGAGCAATCAGCCCCAGCATTTT. This chain connects TRBV2 to TRBJ1-5, with 10 positions matching TRBD1. The CDR3 spans 15 residues. Per germline, CDR1 SNHLY and CDR2 FYNNEI. J gave up 1 base and V 4 bases, and 1 base lay outside the gene matches.

V and J are TRBV5-1 and TRBJ1-5; tentative D call: TRBD1 (6 bases). CDR3 size: 15 residues. Germline CDR1 and CDR2: SGHRS and YFSETQ. Deletions cut 0 bases from V and 2 bases from J, with 9 bases between. This CDR3 reads CASSLAGGGNQPQHF. The CDR3 DNA reads TGCGCCAGCAGCTTGGCGGGGGGCGGCAATCAGCCCCAGCATTTT.

The V call is TRBV9, the J call TRBJ1-5; no firm D call. The CDR3 spans 15 residues. V dropped 2 bases and J dropped 1 base, with 10 bases sitting between them. Germline CDR1 SGDLS, CDR2 YYNGEE. For the CDR3, the DNA is TGTGCCAGCAGCGTTTCGGACTACAGCAATCAGCCCCAGCATTTT. It codes for CASSVSDYSNQPQHF.

The chain joins TRBV5-4 to TRBJ2-1; 7 bases line up with TRBD1. Germline CDR1 reads SGHNT; CDR2 reads YYREEE (reference sequence). V dropped 4 bases and J dropped 8; count of bases not matched to a gene: 6. The CDR3 covers 13 residues. The CDR3 DNA follows: TGTGCCAGCAGCCCCAACAGGGGCCATGAGCAGTTCTTC. Its protein is CASSPNRGHEQFF.

This chain connects TRBV6-2 or TRBV6-3 to TRBJ1-2, with no clear D. The germline V gene has CDR1 MNHEY and CDR2 SVGEGT. Trimming took 6 bases from V and 7 from J, leaving 15 bases between them. The CDR3 totals 13 residues. CDR3 DNA sequence: TGTGCCAGCAGCGACCTTTCCCCGGGTGGCTACACCTTC. Translation: CASSDLSPGGYTF.

This clone was detected once. The chain uses TRBV7-8 and TRBJ2-7; tentatively, D is TRBD2 (7 bases). This CDR3 comprises 18 residues. V was trimmed by 0 bases and J by 0 bases, leaving 18 bases between them. The V gene's germline CDR1 is SGHVS and CDR2 FQNEAQ. CDR3 residues: CASSLATGGPIGSYEQYF. CDR3 nucleotides: TGTGCCAGCAGCTTAGCAACGGGGGGCCCGATCGGCTCCTACGAGCAGTACTTC. The variable domain in full, with the rest retrieved from reference TRBV7-8 and TRBJ2-7, is GAGVSQSPRYKVAKRGQDVALRCDPISGHVSLFWYQQALGQGPEFLTYFQNEAQLDKSGLPSDRFFAERPEGSVSTLKIQRTQQEDSAVYLCASSLATGGPIGSYEQYFGPGTRLTVT.

The chain couples TRBV3-1 (or the pseudogene TRBV3-2) to TRBJ2-5, with 7 bases fitting TRBD2. Trimming took 0 bases from V and 7 from J; bases not matched to a gene: 14. The CDR3 is 17 amino acids. Germline assignment: CDR1 LGHDT and CDR2 YNNKEL (reference sequence). The DNA for the CDR3 is TGTGCCAGCAGCCAAGACACCGGACTTACCGGCGGGGGGACCCAGTACTTC. This encodes CASSQDTGLTGGGTQYF.

The CDR3 sequence is CASSFSSGPYEQYF. DNA for the CDR3: TGTGCCAGCAGCTTTTCTAGCGGTCCCTACGAGCAGTACTTC. The chain combines TRBV7-2 with TRBJ2-7; 7 positions agree with TRBD2. Germline assignment: CDR1 SGHTA and CDR2 FQGNSA. The trim removed 3 bases at V and 2 bases at J, leaving 4 bases unmatched. The CDR3 length is 14 residues.

The rearrangement links TRBV5-1 to TRBJ2-2, with 8 positions matching TRBD1. CDR1 SGHRS and CDR2 YFSETQ come from the germline V gene. J gave up 6 bases and V 1 base, and 2 bases lay outside the gene matches. This CDR3 contains 14 residues. CDR3 sequence (DNA): TGCGCCAGCAGCTTGCAGGGGGCATCCGGGGAGCTGTTTTTT. Protein sequence: CASSLQGASGELFF.

The chain employs TRBV13 and TRBJ1-1; D not resolved. Deletions cut 0 bases from V and 1 base from J, with 12 bases between. Germline lookup yields CDR1 PRHDT and CDR2 FYEKMQ (reference sequence). The CDR3 runs to 16 residues. CDR3 loop: CASSLGGGISNTEAFF. Here the CDR3 DNA reads TGTGCCAGCAGCTTAGGCGGAGGCATTTCGAACACTGAAGCTTTCTTT. Based on the CDR3 plus reference TRBV13 and TRBJ1-1, the full variable domain is AAGVIQSPRHLIKEKRETATLKCYPIPRHDTVYWYQQGPGQDPQFLISFYEKMQSDKGSIPDRFSAQQFSDYHSELNMSSLELGDSALYFCASSLGGGISNTEAFFGQGTRLTVV.

The chain combines TRBV18 with TRBJ1-5; D uncertain. In germline, CDR1 is KGHSH, CDR2 LQKENI. The CDR3 is 15 residues long. The V end was cut by 1 base, the J end by 3 bases, with 10 bases between. The CDR3 spells CASSPRWQNNQPQHF. CDR3 nucleotide sequence: TGTGCCAGCTCACCACGGTGGCAGAACAATCAGCCCCAGCATTTT.